This T cell receptor (beta chain) stems from a study of cytomegalovirus exposure and HLA in healthy donors. Study context: Clustering assigned approximately 78% of the approximately 400 genotyped donors to the Caucasian-associated ancestry cluster.

Each donor's status was that of a healthy bone marrow donor. PCR primers comprised 60 Vbeta and 13 Jbeta primers. Sequencing was performed with immunoSEQ multiplex PCR; in TCRdb, only in-frame clones are kept and a portion is missing. The sample carries approximately 100,000 clones, about two thirds recorded once. Trimming took 4 bases from V and 0 from J; bases not matched to a gene: 10. Per germline, CDR1 LGHNA and CDR2 YNFKEQ. The CDR3 has 17 residues. The chain recombines TRBV4-2 with TRBJ2-7; 9 nucleotides line up with TRBD2. The TCR originated in a boy between 10 and 17 years old in good health and CMV-seronegative. Sequenced material: PBMCs. The CDR3 nucleotides are TGTGCCAGCAGCCTAAAGGAGGCTAGCGGGGACTCCTACGAGCAGTACTTC. Protein: CASSLKEASGDSYEQYF.